The 32 T cell receptor beta chains given below trace back to one sample, sequenced in a study of CD4 T cells in relation to SARS-CoV-2 and coronaviruses. Sequenced by immunoSEQ multiplex PCR; TCRdb stores in-frame clones only, minus some. The sample has around 12,000 clones, 75% to 90% seen once; the top ten hold 2% to 2.5%. Sequencing used naive CD4+ T cells from PBMCs. Subset specified: naive CD4+ T cells isolated by negative enrichment. The receptors here all came from an adult with COVID-19.

V is TRBV24-1 and J is TRBJ1-1; D gene uncertain. CDR1 is KGHDR and CDR2 is SFDVKD in the germline V gene. Trimming cost V 2 bases and J 1 base, with 4 bases left between them. This CDR3 is 13 amino acids long. Here the CDR3 DNA reads TGTGCCACCAGTGATTCCAGGAACACTGAAGCTTTCTTT. Protein sequence: CATSDSRNTEAFF.

The V and J genes are TRBV2 and TRBJ2-7; TRBD2 agrees at 10 bases. CDR3 length: 13 amino acids. The J segment lost 3 bases and the V segment lost 6 bases, leaving 2 bases of the junction unmatched. CDR1 and CDR2 (germline): SNHLY, FYNNEI. The DNA of the CDR3 is TGTGCCAGCAGACTAGCGGGGCTCTACGAGCAGTACTTC. It translates to CASRLAGLYEQYF.

CDR3 in DNA: TGTGCCAGCAGCGGGCGCCCTCGGGGGGAGACCCAGTACTTC. It translates to CASSGRPRGETQYF. The rearrangement uses TRBV6-4 and TRBJ2-5; a weak D match, TRBD2 (6 bases). CDR1 is MRHNA, CDR2 SNTAGT, per germline. The CDR3 loop spans 14 amino acids. Trimming took 6 bases from V and 5 from J, leaving 16 bases between them.

This clone occurred a few times. The chain is built from TRBV12-5 and TRBJ1-2; D gene unclear. The V end lost 3 bases, the J end lost 4 bases, and 9 bases lay between the germline ends. CDR1 and CDR2 (germline): LGHNT, FRNRAP. The CDR3 loop spans 13 amino acids. The CDR3, as DNA: TGTGCTAGTGGTTTATCAGAACGCTATGGCTACACCTTC. This codes for CASGLSERYGYTF.

The chain combines TRBV7-2 with TRBJ2-2; 15 bases line up with TRBD2. The CDR3 covers 17 residues. Germline V gene sequence: CDR1 SGHTA, CDR2 FQGNSA. J was trimmed by 6 bases and V by 3 bases; bases with no gene match: 5. CDR3 DNA: TGTGCCAGCAGCTTCAGAGGGACTAGCGGGGGGCCCGGGGAGCTGTTTTTT. Translation: CASSFRGTSGGPGELFF.

The chain uses TRBV5-1 and TRBJ1-1; 10 nucleotides agree with TRBD1. This CDR3 is 16 amino acids long. CDR1 is SGHRS and CDR2 is YFSETQ in the germline V gene. V shed 7 bases, J shed 1 base, and the junction held 10 bases outside the gene matches. The CDR3 DNA follows: TGCGCCAGCGGGCGACAGGGGGCTTCGTCGAACACTGAAGCTTTCTTT. Its protein product is CASGRQGASSNTEAFF.

The chain links TRBV24-1 to TRBJ1-1, with TRBD1 as a possible D gene (6 bases). The CDR3 sequence is 13 residues long. V lost 4 bases and J lost 4, with 9 bases in between. Germline CDR1 and CDR2: KGHDR and SFDVKD. CDR3 bases: TGTGCCACCAGTGAGCGGACAGTCACTGAAGCTTTCTTT. It is translated as CATSERTVTEAFF.

The chain combines TRBV3-1 (or the pseudogene TRBV3-2) with TRBJ1-1; perhaps TRBD1 as D (6 bases). Germline CDR1 LGHDT, CDR2 YNNKEL (reference sequence). V was shortened by 3 bases and J by 4 bases, with 15 bases between the two germline ends. This CDR3 region has 15 residues. CDR3 nucleotides: TGTGCCAGCAGCCAGCCACAGGGTAGGACCACTGAAGCTTTCTTT. Encoded protein: CASSQPQGRTTEAFF.

This clone was seen more than once but under ten times. The rearrangement links TRBV4-2 to TRBJ1-2; D remains unclear. The CDR3 extends over 15 amino acids. V gave up 4 bases and J gave up 6 bases, with 18 bases separating them. Germline lookup yields CDR1 LGHNA and CDR2 YNFKEQ. The DNA for the CDR3 is TGTGCCAGCAGCCCCCAGCGCGGCGGTGTCGATGGCTACACCTTC. Translating it yields CASSPQRGGVDGYTF.

The rearrangement links TRBV29-1 to TRBJ1-2, with TRBD1 matching over 8 bases. Germline-derived CDR1 and CDR2 are SQVTM and ANQGSEA. The V gene end was trimmed by 6 bases and the J gene end by 4 bases; junction bases not matched to a gene: 7. The CDR3 is made up of 13 amino acids. The CDR3 DNA sequence: TGCAGCGTGACAGGGGACGAGGCCTATGGCTACACCTTC. Protein product: CSVTGDEAYGYTF.

There are a few counts of this clone. This chain links TRBV4-1 with TRBJ1-6; a possible D gene is TRBD1 (6 bases). The germline gives CDR1 MGHRA, CDR2 YSYEKL. This CDR3 is 17 amino acids long. Trimming removed 5 bases at V and 5 bases at J, with 19 bases between. CDR3: CASSNSGQFGNNSPLHF. CDR3 nucleotide sequence: TGCGCCAGCAGCAACAGTGGACAGTTTGGCAATAATTCACCCCTCCACTTT.

The V call is TRBV27, the J call TRBJ2-1; a possible D gene is TRBD2 (7 bases). There are 15 residues in the CDR3. Germline V gene sequence: CDR1 MNHEY, CDR2 SMNVEV (reference sequence). V was shortened by 7 bases and J by 10 bases, with 23 bases between the two germline ends. The CDR3 here is CASNSELGGPPEQFF. The CDR3 bases are TGTGCCAGCAACAGTGAACTCGGGGGGCCCCCCGAGCAGTTCTTC.

The chain links TRBV6-5 to TRBJ2-7; D not certain. This CDR3 contains 13 residues. Germline CDR1 and CDR2: MNHEY and SVGAGI. Trimming stripped 5 bases from V and 0 bases from J, with 8 bases between. CDR3 amino acids: CASSRTSSYEQYF. The CDR3 DNA reads TGTGCCAGCAGTAGGACCTCCTCCTACGAGCAGTACTTC.

This chain links TRBV6-5 with TRBJ1-1; 8 nucleotides align to TRBD1. Germline-derived CDR1 and CDR2 are MNHEY and SVGAGI. The CDR3 has 15 residues. The J segment lost 2 bases and the V segment lost 6 bases, leaving 8 bases of the junction unmatched. The CDR3 DNA sequence: TGTGCCAGCAGCCCCGAAGGACAGGGTAACACTGAAGCTTTCTTT. Its protein product is CASSPEGQGNTEAFF.

The chain uses TRBV3-1 (or the pseudogene TRBV3-2) and TRBJ2-6; no reliable D call. The V gene's germline CDR1 is LGHDT and CDR2 YNNKEL (reference sequence). Trimming stripped 10 bases from V and 2 bases from J, with 12 bases between. CDR3 length: 14 residues. The DNA for the CDR3 is TGTGCCACCACGATGGATCCTGGGGCCAACGTCCTGACTTTC. Amino acid sequence: CATTMDPGANVLTF.

This chain links TRBV5-8 with TRBJ2-7, with 9 nucleotides matching TRBD1. Per germline, CDR1 SGHTS and CDR2 YDEGEE. The V segment lost 5 bases and the J segment 4 bases; nucleotides outside the gene matches: 7. The CDR3 runs 14 residues. CDR3 DNA sequence: TGTGCCAGCAGAACCGGGACAGGGTTTTACGAGCAGTACTTC. Residues: CASRTGTGFYEQYF.

The rearrangement links TRBV5-1 to TRBJ2-7; D uncertain. Trimming cost V 5 bases and J 6 bases, with 12 bases left between them. Per germline, CDR1 SGHRS and CDR2 YFSETQ. CDR3 size: 12 residues. This chain's CDR3 is CASRDGLGEQYF. In nucleotides, the CDR3 is TGCGCCAGCAGGGACGGTTTAGGCGAGCAGTACTTC.

V usage is TRBV12-3 or TRBV12-4 and J usage is TRBJ2-7; the D is unclear. The CDR3 length is 13 residues. V was shortened by 3 bases and J by 0 bases, with 6 bases between the two germline ends. DNA for the CDR3: TGTGCCAGCAGTTTCCAGGTCTCCTACGAGCAGTACTTC. Translation gives CASSFQVSYEQYF.

The gene calls are TRBV12-2 and TRBJ1-2. TRBV12-2 is a recognized pseudogene. There are 14 residues in the CDR3. CDR3: CASRLGGDKYGYTF. CDR3 nucleotide sequence: TGTGCAAGTCGCTTAGGGGGGGATAAGTATGGCTACACCTTC.

The chain combines TRBV11-2 with TRBJ2-1; D unclear. There are 16 residues in the CDR3. From germline, CDR1 is SGHAT and CDR2 FQNNGV. Deletions cut 0 bases from V and 6 bases from J, with 15 bases between. The CDR3 region is CASSLDLIGSANEQFF. CDR3 nucleotides: TGTGCCAGCAGCTTAGATCTGATAGGCTCAGCCAATGAGCAGTTCTTC. The full variable domain, with the rest looked up from reference TRBV11-2 and TRBJ2-1, is EAGVAQSPRYKIIEKRQSVAFWCNPISGHATLYWYQQILGQGPKLLIQFQNNGVVDDSQLPKDRFSAERLKGVDSTLKIQPAKLEDSAVYLCASSLDLIGSANEQFFGPGTRLTVL.

This rearrangement joins TRBV7-9 to TRBJ2-7; 15 nucleotides match TRBD2. The CDR3 has 18 amino acids. The germline V gene encodes CDR1 SEHNR and CDR2 FQNEAQ (reference sequence). V gave up 6 bases and J gave up 0 bases; unmatched junction bases: 9. For the CDR3, the DNA is TGTGCCAGCAGTCCGGGACTAGCGGGGGGCTTTTCCTCCTACGAGCAGTACTTC. The encoded protein is CASSPGLAGGFSSYEQYF.

The V and J genes are TRBV12-5 and TRBJ1-4, with 10 bases aligning to TRBD1. Trimming cost V 5 bases and J 8 bases; bases outside gene matches: 11. CDR3 length: 16 amino acids. CDR1 and CDR2 from the germline V gene are LGHNT and FRNRAP. This CDR3 is CASGGVWGQGKEKLFF. The CDR3 coding sequence is TGTGCTAGTGGTGGCGTTTGGGGACAGGGGAAAGAAAAACTGTTTTTT.

This chain connects TRBV5-5 to TRBJ1-3; tentatively, D is TRBD1 (5 bases). There are 14 residues in the CDR3. Between the trimmed V and J ends, which lost 2 bases and 1 base, there was a span of 7 bases. From germline, CDR1 is SGHKS and CDR2 YYEKEE (reference sequence). The CDR3 DNA reads TGTGCCAGCAGCTTCAGGGTATCTGGAAACACCATATATTTT. Protein sequence: CASSFRVSGNTIYF.

This clone was seen once. This chain joins TRBV9 and TRBJ2-1; 13 bases fit TRBD2. Germline loops: CDR1 SGDLS, CDR2 YYNGEE. V was clipped by 4 bases and J by 7 bases; unmatched bases: 8. The CDR3 has 16 amino acids. CDR3 nucleotides: TGTGCCAGCAGCACCAAGACTAGCGGGGGGATTAATGAGCAGTTCTTC. Amino acid sequence: CASSTKTSGGINEQFF.

V is TRBV7-2 and J is TRBJ1-3; 8 bases match TRBD1. The ends lost 4 bases at V and 4 bases at J; junction bases unmatched: 12. Germline assignment: CDR1 SGHTA and CDR2 FQGNSA. The CDR3 totals 17 residues. Written as DNA, the CDR3 is TGTGCCAGCAGCTCCCGGACAGGGAGTCGTAGGGGAAACACCATATATTTT. Translating gives CASSSRTGSRRGNTIYF.

This chain links TRBV19 with TRBJ1-3, with 11 nucleotides matching TRBD1. CDR1 is LNHDA, CDR2 SQIVND, per germline (reference sequence). Trimming took 6 bases from V and 1 from J; bases not matched to a gene: 14. The CDR3 loop spans 19 amino acids. The CDR3 DNA follows: TGTGCCAGTAGAAACTCACCGGGACAGGGGGGATATTCTGGAAACACCATATATTTT. Translation gives CASRNSPGQGGYSGNTIYF.

This rearrangement joins TRBV6-5 to TRBJ2-7, with TRBD2 identical over 7 bases. The V gene end was trimmed by 8 bases and the J gene end by 1 base; junction bases not matched to a gene: 11. From germline, CDR1 is MNHEY and CDR2 SVGAGI. The CDR3 is 15 residues long. CDR3 in DNA: TGTGCCAGCGGGGTCGGAGCGGGGAGATCCTACGAGCAGTACTTC. Its translation: CASGVGAGRSYEQYF.

The gene calls are TRBV18 and TRBJ2-7; D unclear. V gave up 0 bases and J gave up 2 bases, with 11 bases separating them. The CDR3 has 15 residues. Germline V gene lookup returns CDR1 KGHSH and CDR2 LQKENI. The CDR3 region has the DNA TGTGCCAGCTCACCACCTTCGCAGGAGACCTACGAGCAGTACTTC. As protein: CASSPPSQETYEQYF. Variable domain in full (rest from reference TRBV18 and TRBJ2-7): NAGVMQNPRHLVRRRGQEARLRCSPMKGHSHVYWYRQLPEEGLKFMVYLQKENIIDESGMPKERFSAEFPKEGPSILRIQQVVRGDSAAYFCASSPPSQETYEQYFGPGTRLTVT.

CDR3 loop: CASSGGGDRKGPPLHF. CDR3 nucleotide sequence: TGTGCCAGCAGCGGGGGAGGGGACAGGAAAGGTCCACCCCTCCACTTT. The V gene is TRBV7-2, the J gene TRBJ1-6; TRBD1 matches 8 bases. The germline V gene encodes CDR1 SGHTA and CDR2 FQGNSA. V shed 5 bases and J 11 bases; nucleotides not matched to a gene: 14. The CDR3 runs to 16 residues.

The genes are TRBV5-1 and TRBJ1-3; TRBD1 agrees at 7 bases. The germline V gene has CDR1 SGHRS and CDR2 YFSETQ. The V gene end was trimmed by 4 bases and the J gene end by 0 bases; junction bases not matched to a gene: 13. This CDR3 has 18 amino acids. CDR3 in DNA: TGCGCCAGCAGCCAAGGACAGGAACTAACTCTCTCTGGAAACACCATATATTTT. It yields the protein CASSQGQELTLSGNTIYF.

This chain uses TRBV5-1 with TRBJ1-3, with D perhaps matching TRBD1 (6 bases). The germline gives CDR1 SGHRS, CDR2 YFSETQ. V was pared by 4 bases and J by 4 bases, with 24 bases between. This CDR3 has 18 amino acids. This CDR3 reads CASSRGPQEGVRGNTIYF. In nucleotides, the CDR3 is TGCGCCAGCAGCCGGGGGCCCCAGGAGGGAGTACGGGGAAACACCATATATTTT.

The chain couples TRBV24-1 to TRBJ1-1; D is unresolved. In germline, CDR1 is KGHDR, CDR2 SFDVKD. V lost 0 bases and J 1 base, leaving 11 bases between the germline ends. This CDR3 has 16 residues. CDR3: CATSDLAQVKNTEAFF. The CDR3 DNA reads as TGTGCCACCAGTGATTTGGCCCAGGTGAAGAACACTGAAGCTTTCTTT.